This TCR beta chain originates from a study of T cells in Graves' hyperthyroidism and ophthalmopathy. Using RNA transcripts as the source, TCR beta CDR3 regions were amplified. In the first-round RT-PCR of the TCR CDR3, the HTBI primer set was used. TCRdb used MiXCR to reprocess the multiplex PCR reads, holding one entry per CDR3 protein. The sample carries about 400,000 distinct CDR3 sequences, 12% to 15% recorded once. V was shortened by 5 bases and J by 5 bases, with 12 bases between the two germline ends. Germline V gives CDR1 MNHNS, CDR2 SASEGT. The CDR3 has 13 residues. Whole-study results and caveats: In the blood, most expanded thyroid clonotypes above 0.001 appeared as well. Ophthalmopathy was distinguished from stable hyperthyroidism by 13 V-J signatures.

Uncontrolled infection, other autoimmune disease, pregnancy or lactation barred patients from enrollment. This clonotype was observed a few times. Its specificity is unknown. This receptor was taken from a woman aged 18-30 years with Graves' hyperthyroidism. This chain links TRBV6-1 with TRBJ2-5; D is unresolved. The sequenced sample was blood. CDR3 sequence: CASSSQPRETQYF. The CDR3, as DNA: TGTGCCAGCAGTTCCCAGCCGAGGGAGACCCAGTACTTC.